This record looks at one TCR beta chain sequence and its context. Its specificity is not known. Via MiXCR, TCRdb re-called the RACE reads, giving one row per CDR3 protein. The table includes about 350,000 distinct CDR3 sequences, about 6% detected once. This CDR3 is built from 10 residues. Germline CDR1 reads MNHNY; CDR2 reads SVGAGI (reference sequence). The ends were cut back, 2 bases at V and 10 bases at J, with 5 bases in the middle. The source of the sample is a study of human T cells and chemical hapten exposure. Overall study: Application of 0.01% DPC to the upper back was done by patch test, with a reading at 6 days. Study-level results: DPC sensitization did not alter TCRs above 1 in 1000 frequency.

Time point of the sample: patch test 2, 6 weeks after DPC sensitization. Indicated treatment: therapeutic diphenylcyclopropenone sensitization with weekly scalp DPC. Samples of blood were obtained prior to the application of each patch test. Material: whole blood, obtained in connection with sensitization to the hapten diphenylcyclopropenone (DPC). The chain recombines TRBV6-6 with TRBJ1-2; D gene ambiguous. The TCR was taken from a woman younger than 35 with alopecia areata. Some clones in this sample may be carry-over from other donors' samples. CDR3 bases: TGTGCCAGCAGTTACAGGGACTACACCTTC. This translates into CASSYRDYTF.